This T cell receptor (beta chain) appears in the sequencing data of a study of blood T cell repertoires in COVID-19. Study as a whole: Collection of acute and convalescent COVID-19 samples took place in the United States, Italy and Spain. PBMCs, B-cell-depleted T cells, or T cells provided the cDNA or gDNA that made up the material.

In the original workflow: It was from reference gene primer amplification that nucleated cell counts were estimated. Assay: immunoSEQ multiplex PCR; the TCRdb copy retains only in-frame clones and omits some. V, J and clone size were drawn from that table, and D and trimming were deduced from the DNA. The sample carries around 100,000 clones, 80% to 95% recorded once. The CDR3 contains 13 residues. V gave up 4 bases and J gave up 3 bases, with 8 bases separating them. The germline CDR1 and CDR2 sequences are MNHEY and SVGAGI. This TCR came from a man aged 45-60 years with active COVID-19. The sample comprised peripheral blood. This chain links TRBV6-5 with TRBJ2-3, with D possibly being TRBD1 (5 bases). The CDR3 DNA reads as TGTGCCAGCAGTTCCCAGGGTACAGATACGCAGTATTTT. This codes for CASSSQGTDTQYF.